The clone carrying this TCR beta chain has a handful of counts. The antigen is undetermined. The primer mix had 60 Vbeta and 13 Jbeta primers. Sequencing used immunoSEQ multiplex PCR; TCRdb keeps in-frame clones, though not all of them. Among about 130,000 clones, about 74% were seen once, and the ten largest hold approximately 7.8%. This CDR3 has 14 residues. Germline CDR1 and CDR2: MDHEN and SYDVKM. The ends were cut back, 6 bases at V and 7 bases at J, with 13 bases in the middle. These data originate in a study of cytomegalovirus exposure and HLA in healthy donors. Study findings and constraints: In an earlier analysis, in approximately 630 donors, most V segments appeared productive either ~87% or ~30% of the time. Researchers left out some V segments, among them TRBV6-2 and TRBV6-3, as indistinguishable. Trimming of TCR beta V- and J-genes showed a link, identified in a later analysis, to a missense DCLRE1C variant.

This clonotype was obtained from a male donor in good health and CMV-seronegative. Specimen: PBMCs. J is TRBJ1-6 and V is TRBV28; TRBD1 might be the D (6 bases). The CDR3 loop is CASRTGQTNSPLHF. The CDR3, as DNA: TGTGCCAGCAGGACAGGACAAACCAATTCACCCCTCCACTTT.